The T cell receptor (beta chain) described here comes from a study of blood T cell repertoires in COVID-19. Germline V lookup: CDR1 LGHNA, CDR2 YSLEER. The CDR3 sequence is 21 residues long. As concerns this clone: The junction shows a germline mismatch at one end, possibly a read error.

TCRdb keeps only in-frame clones here, not all; method: immunoSEQ multiplex PCR. The sample includes about 330,000 clones, about 91% of them seen just once. The receptor was derived from a man aged 25-40 years with COVID-19, enrolled during active disease. The chain uses TRBV4-3 and TRBJ2-5, with TRBD2 matching 11 bases. Sequencing used peripheral blood. CDR3 nucleotides: TGCGCCAGCAGCCAAAACGAGATGCTAGCGGGAGGCGGAGTGGGAAGAGAGGCCCAGTACTTC. Translated: CASSQNEMLAGGGVGREAQYF.